The text below deals with one T cell receptor beta chain. Its antigen remains unidentified. Base qualities are missing; no much larger clone stands one base away. The CDR3, from cysteine to phenylalanine, totals 14 residues. Here the CDR3 DNA is all that survives: 42 bases in frame from base 1. V is clipped by 2 bases and J by 0 bases, and the sequence between their germline boundaries is 7 bases long. According to the germline V gene, CDR1 reads MDHEN and CDR2 reads SYDVKM. The trial excluded patients who had a history of autoimmune disease or were on systemic immunosuppression. Peripheral blood for TCR sequencing was collected from all dose cohorts at baseline, on cycle 4 day 1, and on cycle 7 day 1. Samples were obtained from an open-label, multicenter, first-in-human phase I dose-escalation trial of ivuxolimab. The trial enrolled adults with locally advanced or metastatic head and neck squamous cell, hepatocellular, melanoma or renal cell carcinoma. Before TCR sequencing, CD4+ T cells and CD8+ T cells were sorted from peripheral blood as separate populations.

The data stem from a study of OX40 agonist ivuxolimab in advanced cancers. For the wider study: Ivuxolimab was an agonistic, fully human IgG2 monoclonal antibody directed against OX40 (CD134), a costimulatory receptor. In the dose-escalation cohort, roughly 80% of patients were male, and the mean age was roughly 60 years, with a range of about 23 to 85. Partial responses occurred in three dose-escalation patients: two with cutaneous melanoma and one with hepatocellular carcinoma. Prior anti-PD-1, anti-PD-L1 or anti-CTLA-4 therapy was permitted, and checkpoint inhibitors had been received by around 39% of dose-escalation patients. Of the roughly 50 dose-escalation patients, hepatocellular carcinoma was present in around 19, melanoma in approximately 15, renal cell carcinoma in 9 and head and neck cancer in 9. Intravenous ivuxolimab was administered to patients every 2 weeks at six dose levels: 0.01, 0.1, 0.3, 1.5, 3 and 10 mg/kg. Peripheral TCRbeta sequencing was intended to test whether TCR sequence diversity was altered and clonal T-cell expansion was caused by ivuxolimab. The paper reports the monotherapy dose-escalation portion (N of about 47 patients) of the phase I ivuxolimab trial.

What the authors observed across the whole study: At doses from 0.1 to 3.0 mg/kg, clonal expansion was seen in both CD4+ and CD8+ blood T cells between baseline and week 6. After ivuxolimab, expanded clones were on average more numerous among CD8+ T cells than among CD4+ T cells. Low levels of normalized T-cell clonal expansion were also seen in some patients who did not respond. Antigen specificity was not determined for the clonally expanded peripheral T cells. In the 0.1-3.0 mg/kg groups, partial responders were among the patients with the lowest normalized peripheral clonal expansion, particularly in CD8+ T cells.

For sequencing of the TCRbeta CDR3 region, genomic DNA was extracted from the sorted cells. The immunoSEQ Assay was used for sequencing of TCRbeta CDR3 regions. In its TCRdb copy, this immuneACCESS table keeps in-frame sequences only and misses some clones. Where compared with another copy, unresolved V genes explain less than half of these, and the others have no known cause. In this sample the table shows 97,000 or so clones, nearly 90% of which occur a single time. The ten most abundant clones make up under 0.2% of the sample. The receptor comes from an adult with an advanced solid tumor such as melanoma, head and neck, liver or kidney cancer. The material was CD4+ or CD8+ T cells sorted from blood, obtained in a trial of the OX40 agonist ivuxolimab. The rearranged segments are TRBV28 and TRBJ1-1; the D gene is unclear. The sequenced DNA: TGTGCCAGCAGTTTAGGGAGGGTGAACACTGAAGCTTTCTTT. It is translated as CASSLGRVNTEAFF.